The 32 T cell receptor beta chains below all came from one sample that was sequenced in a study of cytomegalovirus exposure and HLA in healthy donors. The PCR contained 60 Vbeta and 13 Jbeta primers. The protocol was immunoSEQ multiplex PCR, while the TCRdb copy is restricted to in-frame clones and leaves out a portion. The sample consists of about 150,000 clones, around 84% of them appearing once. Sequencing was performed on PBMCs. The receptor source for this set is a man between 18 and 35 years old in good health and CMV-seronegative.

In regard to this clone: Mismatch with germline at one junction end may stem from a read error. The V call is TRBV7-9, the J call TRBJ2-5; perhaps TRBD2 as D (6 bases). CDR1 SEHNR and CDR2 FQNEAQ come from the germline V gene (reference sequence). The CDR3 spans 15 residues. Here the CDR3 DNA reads TGTTCCAGCAACTCTTGGGAGGAGTCCCAAGAGACCCAGTACTTC. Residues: CSSNSWEESQETQYF.

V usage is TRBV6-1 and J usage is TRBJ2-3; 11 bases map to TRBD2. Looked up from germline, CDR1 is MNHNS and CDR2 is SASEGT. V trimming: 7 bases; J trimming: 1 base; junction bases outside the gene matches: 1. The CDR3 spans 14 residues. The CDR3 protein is CASKLAGGTDTQYF. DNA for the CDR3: TGTGCCAGCAAACTAGCGGGAGGCACAGATACGCAGTATTTT.

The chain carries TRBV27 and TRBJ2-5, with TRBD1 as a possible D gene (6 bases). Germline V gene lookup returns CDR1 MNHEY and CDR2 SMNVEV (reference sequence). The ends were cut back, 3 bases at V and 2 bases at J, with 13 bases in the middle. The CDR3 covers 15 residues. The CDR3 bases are TGTGCCAGCAGTTTTACAGGGTCAGGACAAGAGACCCAGTACTTC. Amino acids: CASSFTGSGQETQYF.

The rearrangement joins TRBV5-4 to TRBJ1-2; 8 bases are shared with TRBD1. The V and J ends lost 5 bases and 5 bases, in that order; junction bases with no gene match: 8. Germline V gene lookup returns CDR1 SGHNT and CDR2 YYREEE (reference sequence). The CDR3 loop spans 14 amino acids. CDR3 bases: TGTGCCAGCAGAGCCATGGACAGGGAGTATGGCTACACCTTC. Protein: CASRAMDREYGYTF. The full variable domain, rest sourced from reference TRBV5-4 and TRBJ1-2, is ETGVTQSPTHLIKTRGQQVTLRCSSQSGHNTVSWYQQALGQGPQFIFQYYREEENGRGNFPPRFSGLQFPNYSSELNVNALELDDSALYLCASRAMDREYGYTFGSGTRLTVV.

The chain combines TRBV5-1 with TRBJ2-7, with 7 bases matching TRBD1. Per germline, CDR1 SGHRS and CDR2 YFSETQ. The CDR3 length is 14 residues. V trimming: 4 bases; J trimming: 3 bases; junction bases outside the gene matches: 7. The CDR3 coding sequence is TGCGCCAGCAGCCGAGGACAGGTTGACTACGAGCAGTACTTC. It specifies CASSRGQVDYEQYF.

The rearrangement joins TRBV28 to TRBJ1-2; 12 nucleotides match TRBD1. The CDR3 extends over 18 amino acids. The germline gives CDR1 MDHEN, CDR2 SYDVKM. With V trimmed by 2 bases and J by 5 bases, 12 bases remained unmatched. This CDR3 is CASSLGGTGGAIRYGYTF. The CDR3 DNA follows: TGTGCCAGCAGTTTAGGCGGGACAGGGGGCGCGATTAGGTATGGCTACACCTTC.

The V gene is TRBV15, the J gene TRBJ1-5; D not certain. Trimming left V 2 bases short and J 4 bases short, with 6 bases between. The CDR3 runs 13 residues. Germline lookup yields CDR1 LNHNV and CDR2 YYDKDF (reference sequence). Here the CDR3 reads CATSRQQNQPQHF. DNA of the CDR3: TGTGCCACCAGCAGACAACAGAATCAGCCCCAGCATTTT.

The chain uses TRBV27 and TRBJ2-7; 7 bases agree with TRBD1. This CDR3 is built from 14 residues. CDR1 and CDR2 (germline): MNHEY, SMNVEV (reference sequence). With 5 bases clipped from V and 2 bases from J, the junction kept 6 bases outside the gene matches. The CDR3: CASSPTGDAYEQYF. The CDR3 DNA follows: TGTGCCAGCAGTCCTACAGGGGATGCCTACGAGCAGTACTTC.

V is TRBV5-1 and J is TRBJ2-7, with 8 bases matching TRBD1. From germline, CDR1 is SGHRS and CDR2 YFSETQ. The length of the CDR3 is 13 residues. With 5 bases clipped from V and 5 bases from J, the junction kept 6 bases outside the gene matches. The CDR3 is CASRAGGADEQYF. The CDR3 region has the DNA TGCGCCAGCAGGGCAGGGGGCGCGGACGAGCAGTACTTC.

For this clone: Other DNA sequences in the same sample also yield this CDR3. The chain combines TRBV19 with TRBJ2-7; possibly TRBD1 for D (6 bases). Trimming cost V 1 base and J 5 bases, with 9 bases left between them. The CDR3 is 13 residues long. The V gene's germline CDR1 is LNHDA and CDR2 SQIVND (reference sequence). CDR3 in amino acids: CASSIGGRNEQYF. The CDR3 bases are TGTGCCAGTAGTATAGGGGGGCGAAACGAGCAGTACTTC.

The CDR3 protein is CASSPSVGDTQYF. The CDR3 nucleotides read TGTGCCAGCAGCCCTAGCGTTGGAGATACGCAGTATTTT. The chain is built from TRBV6-1 and TRBJ2-3, with a tentative D call TRBD2 (6 bases). The CDR3 totals 13 residues. V was trimmed by 6 bases and J by 5 bases, leaving 12 bases between them. Germline V gives CDR1 MNHNS, CDR2 SASEGT.

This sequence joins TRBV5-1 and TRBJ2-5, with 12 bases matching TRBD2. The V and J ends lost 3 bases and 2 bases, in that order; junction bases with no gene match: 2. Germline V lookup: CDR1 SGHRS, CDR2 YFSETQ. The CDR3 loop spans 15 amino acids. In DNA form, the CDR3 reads TGCGCCAGCAGCTATCTAGCGGGGGGGCAAGAGACCCAGTACTTC. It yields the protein CASSYLAGGQETQYF. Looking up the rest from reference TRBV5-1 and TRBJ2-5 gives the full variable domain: KAGVTQTPRYLIKTRGQQVTLSCSPISGHRSVSWYQQTPGQGLQFLFEYFSETQRNKGNFPGRFSGRQFSNSRSEMNVSTLELGDSALYLCASSYLAGGQETQYFGPGTRLLVL.

This CDR3 is CASSLDGANYGYTF. CDR3 nucleotides: TGTGCCAGCAGCTTAGACGGGGCTAACTATGGCTACACCTTC. V usage is TRBV11-2 and J usage is TRBJ1-2; D call uncertain. The CDR3 is 14 residues long. The ends were cut back, 0 bases at V and 0 bases at J, with 5 bases in the middle. Germline values: CDR1 SGHAT, CDR2 FQNNGV.

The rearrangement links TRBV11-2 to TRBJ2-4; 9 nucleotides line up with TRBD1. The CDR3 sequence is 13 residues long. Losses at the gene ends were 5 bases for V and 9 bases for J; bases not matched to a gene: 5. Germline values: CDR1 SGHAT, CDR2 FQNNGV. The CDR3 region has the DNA TGTGCCAGCAGCAGACAGGGGGGGGGCATTCAGTACTTC. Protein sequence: CASSRQGGGIQYF.

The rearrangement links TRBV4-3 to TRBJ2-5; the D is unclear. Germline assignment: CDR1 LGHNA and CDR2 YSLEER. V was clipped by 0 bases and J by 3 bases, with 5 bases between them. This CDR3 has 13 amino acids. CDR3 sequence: CASSQDREETQYF. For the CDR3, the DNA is TGCGCCAGCAGCCAAGATAGAGAAGAGACCCAGTACTTC.

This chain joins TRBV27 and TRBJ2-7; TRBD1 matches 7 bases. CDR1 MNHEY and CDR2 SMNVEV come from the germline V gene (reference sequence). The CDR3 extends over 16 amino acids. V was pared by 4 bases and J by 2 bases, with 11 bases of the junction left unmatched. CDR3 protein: CASSYSRDSVPYEQYF. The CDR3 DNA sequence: TGTGCCAGCAGTTACTCCCGGGACAGTGTGCCCTACGAGCAGTACTTC.

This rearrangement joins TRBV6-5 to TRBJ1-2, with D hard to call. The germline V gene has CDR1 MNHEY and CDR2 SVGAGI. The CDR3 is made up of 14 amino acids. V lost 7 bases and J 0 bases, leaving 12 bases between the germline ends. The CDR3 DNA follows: TGTGCCAGCATGAGGCCCCGATCTAACTATGGCTACACCTTC. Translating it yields CASMRPRSNYGYTF.

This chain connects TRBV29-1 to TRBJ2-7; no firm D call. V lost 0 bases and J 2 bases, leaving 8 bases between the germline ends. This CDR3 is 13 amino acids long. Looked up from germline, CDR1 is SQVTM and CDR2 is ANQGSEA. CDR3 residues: CSVEDQATYEQYF. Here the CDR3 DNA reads TGCAGCGTTGAAGATCAGGCCACCTACGAGCAGTACTTC.

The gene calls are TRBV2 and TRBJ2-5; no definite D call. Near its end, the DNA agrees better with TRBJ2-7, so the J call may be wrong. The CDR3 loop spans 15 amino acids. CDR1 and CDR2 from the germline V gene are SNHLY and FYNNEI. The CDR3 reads CASSPRSTVSYEQYF. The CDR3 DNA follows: TGTGCCAGCAGTCCAAGAAGTACGGTCTCCTACGAGCAGTACTTC.

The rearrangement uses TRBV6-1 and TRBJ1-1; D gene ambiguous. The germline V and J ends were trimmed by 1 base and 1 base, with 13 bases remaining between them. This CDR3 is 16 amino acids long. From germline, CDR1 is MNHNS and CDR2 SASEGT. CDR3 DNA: TGTGCCAGCAGTGAAGGCCCTTGGGAGACGAACACTGAAGCTTTCTTT. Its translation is CASSEGPWETNTEAFF.

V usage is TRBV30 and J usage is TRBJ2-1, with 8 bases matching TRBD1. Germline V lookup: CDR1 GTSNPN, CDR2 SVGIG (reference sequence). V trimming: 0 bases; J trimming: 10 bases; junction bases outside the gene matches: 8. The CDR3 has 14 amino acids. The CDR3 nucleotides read TGTGCCTGGAGTGTAGGGACAGGACATCGGGAGCAGTTCTTC. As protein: CAWSVGTGHREQFF.

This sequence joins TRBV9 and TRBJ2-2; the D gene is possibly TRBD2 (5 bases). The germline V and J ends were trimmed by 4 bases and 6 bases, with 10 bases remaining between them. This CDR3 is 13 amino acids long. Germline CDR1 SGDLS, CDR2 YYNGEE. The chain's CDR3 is CASSLAGAGELFF. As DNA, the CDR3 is TGTGCCAGCAGCCTAGCCGGAGCCGGGGAGCTGTTTTTT.

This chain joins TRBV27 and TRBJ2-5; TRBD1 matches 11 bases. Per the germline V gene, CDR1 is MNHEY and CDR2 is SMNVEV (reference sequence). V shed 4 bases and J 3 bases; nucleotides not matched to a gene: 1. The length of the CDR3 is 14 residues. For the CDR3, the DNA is TGTGCCAGCAGTTGGACAGGGGGCGAAGAGACCCAGTACTTC. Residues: CASSWTGGEETQYF.

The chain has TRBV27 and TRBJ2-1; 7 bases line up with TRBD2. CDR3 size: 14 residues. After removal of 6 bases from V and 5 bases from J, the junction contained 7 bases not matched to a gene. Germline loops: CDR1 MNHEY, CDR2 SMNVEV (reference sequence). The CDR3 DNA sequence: TGTGCCAGCAGGTCCTCCGGGAGGAACAATGAGCAGTTCTTC. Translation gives CASRSSGRNNEQFF.

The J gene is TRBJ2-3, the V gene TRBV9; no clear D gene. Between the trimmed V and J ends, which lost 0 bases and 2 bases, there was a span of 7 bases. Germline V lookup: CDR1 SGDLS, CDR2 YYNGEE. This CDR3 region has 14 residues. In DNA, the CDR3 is TGTGCCAGCAGCGTAGGAGGAAACACAGATACGCAGTATTTT. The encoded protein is CASSVGGNTDTQYF.

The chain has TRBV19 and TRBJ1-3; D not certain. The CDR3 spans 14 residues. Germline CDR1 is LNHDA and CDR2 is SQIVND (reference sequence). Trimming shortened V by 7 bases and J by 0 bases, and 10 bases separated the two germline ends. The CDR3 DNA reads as TGTGCCAGTAACCCGGGGAGCTCTGGAAACACCATATATTTT. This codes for CASNPGSSGNTIYF. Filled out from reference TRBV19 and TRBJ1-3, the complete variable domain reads DGGITQSPKYLFRKEGQNVTLSCEQNLNHDAMYWYRQDPGQGLRLIYYSQIVNDFQKGDIAEGYSVSREKKESFPLTVTSAQKNPTAFYLCASNPGSSGNTIYFGEGSWLTVV.

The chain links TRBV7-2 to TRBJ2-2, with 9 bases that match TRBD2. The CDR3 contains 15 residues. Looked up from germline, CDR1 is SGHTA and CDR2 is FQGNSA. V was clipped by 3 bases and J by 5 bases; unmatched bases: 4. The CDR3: CASSFYAGGTGELFF. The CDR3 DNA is TGTGCCAGCAGCTTTTACGCGGGGGGGACCGGGGAGCTGTTTTTT.

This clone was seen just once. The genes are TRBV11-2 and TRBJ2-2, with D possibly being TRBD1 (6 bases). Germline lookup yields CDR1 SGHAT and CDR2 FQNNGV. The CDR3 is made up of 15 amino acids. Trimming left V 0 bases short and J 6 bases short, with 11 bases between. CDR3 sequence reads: CASSLDHRVAGELFF. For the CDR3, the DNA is TGTGCCAGCAGCTTAGACCACAGGGTGGCCGGGGAGCTGTTTTTT.

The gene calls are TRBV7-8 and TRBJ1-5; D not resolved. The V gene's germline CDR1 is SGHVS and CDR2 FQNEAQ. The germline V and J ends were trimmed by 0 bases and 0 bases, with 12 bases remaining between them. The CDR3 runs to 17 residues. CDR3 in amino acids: CASSLAGGHYSNQPQHF. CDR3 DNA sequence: TGTGCCAGCAGCTTAGCGGGAGGGCACTATAGCAATCAGCCCCAGCATTTT.

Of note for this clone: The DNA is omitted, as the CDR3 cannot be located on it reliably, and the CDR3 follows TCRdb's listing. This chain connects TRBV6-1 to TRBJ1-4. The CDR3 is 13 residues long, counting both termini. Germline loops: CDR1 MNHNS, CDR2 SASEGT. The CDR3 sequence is CASLRAGGEKLFF.

Here the CDR3 reads CATSSDGPLEQFF. CDR3 nucleotides: TGTGCCACCAGCAGTGATGGGCCTTTGGAGCAGTTCTTC. This chain connects TRBV15 to TRBJ2-1; D not resolved. V shed 3 bases and J shed 10 bases, with 13 bases lying between them. CDR1 and CDR2 (germline): LNHNV, YYDKDF (reference sequence). The CDR3 covers 13 residues.

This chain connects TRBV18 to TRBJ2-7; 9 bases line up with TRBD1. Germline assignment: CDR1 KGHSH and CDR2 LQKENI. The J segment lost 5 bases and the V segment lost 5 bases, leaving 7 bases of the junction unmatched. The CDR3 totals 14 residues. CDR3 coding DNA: TGTGCCAGCTCAGAACAGGGGGCGGTAGACGAGCAGTACTTC. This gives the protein CASSEQGAVDEQYF.